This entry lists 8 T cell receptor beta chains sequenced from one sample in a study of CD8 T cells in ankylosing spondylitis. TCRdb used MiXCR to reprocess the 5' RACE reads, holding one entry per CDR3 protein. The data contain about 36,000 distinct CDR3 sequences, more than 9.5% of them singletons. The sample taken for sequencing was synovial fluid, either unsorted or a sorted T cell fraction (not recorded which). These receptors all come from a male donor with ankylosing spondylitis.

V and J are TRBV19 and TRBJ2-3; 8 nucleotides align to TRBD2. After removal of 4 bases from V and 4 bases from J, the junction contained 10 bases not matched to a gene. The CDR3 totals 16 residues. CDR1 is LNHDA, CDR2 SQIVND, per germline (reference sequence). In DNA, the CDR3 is TGTGCCAGTAGTAGGCCGCGGGAGGAGAGGTCAGATACGCAGTATTTT. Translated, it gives CASSRPREERSDTQYF.

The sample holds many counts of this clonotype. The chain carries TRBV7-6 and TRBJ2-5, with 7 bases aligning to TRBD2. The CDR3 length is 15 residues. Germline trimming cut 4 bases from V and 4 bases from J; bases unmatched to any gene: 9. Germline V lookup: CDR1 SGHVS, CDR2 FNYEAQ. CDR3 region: CASSYGLGQSETQYF. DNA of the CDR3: TGTGCCAGCAGCTACGGACTAGGTCAATCAGAGACCCAGTACTTC.

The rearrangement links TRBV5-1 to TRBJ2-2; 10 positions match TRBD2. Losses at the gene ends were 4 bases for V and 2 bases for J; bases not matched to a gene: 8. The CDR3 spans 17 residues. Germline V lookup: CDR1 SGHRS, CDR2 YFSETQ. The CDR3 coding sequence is TGCGCCAGCAGCCCCCTCTCTAGCGGGGGAAACACCGGGGAGCTGTTTTTT. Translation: CASSPLSSGGNTGELFF.

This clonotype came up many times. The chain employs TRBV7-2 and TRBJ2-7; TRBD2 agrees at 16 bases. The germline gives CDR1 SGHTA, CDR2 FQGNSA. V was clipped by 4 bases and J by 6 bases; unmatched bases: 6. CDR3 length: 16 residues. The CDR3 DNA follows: TGTGCCAGCAGCTCGGGACTAGCGGGAGGGTTAAGCGAGCAGTACTTC. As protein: CASSSGLAGGLSEQYF.

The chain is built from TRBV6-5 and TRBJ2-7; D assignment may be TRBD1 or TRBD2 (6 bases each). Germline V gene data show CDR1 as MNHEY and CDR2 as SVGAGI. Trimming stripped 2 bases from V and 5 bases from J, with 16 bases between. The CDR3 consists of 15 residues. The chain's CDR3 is CASSYMGGVGDEQYF. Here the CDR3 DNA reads TGTGCCAGCAGTTACATGGGGGGCGTAGGCGACGAGCAGTACTTC.

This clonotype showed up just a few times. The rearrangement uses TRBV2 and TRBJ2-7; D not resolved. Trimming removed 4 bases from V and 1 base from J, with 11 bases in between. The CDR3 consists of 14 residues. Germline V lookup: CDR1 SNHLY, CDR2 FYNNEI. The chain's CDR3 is CASSVQDGSYEQYF. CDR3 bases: TGTGCCAGCAGTGTTCAGGACGGTTCCTACGAGCAGTACTTC.

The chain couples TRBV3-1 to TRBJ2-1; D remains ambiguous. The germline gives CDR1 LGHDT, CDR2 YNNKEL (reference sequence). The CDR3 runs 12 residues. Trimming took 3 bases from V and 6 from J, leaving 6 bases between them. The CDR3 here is CASSHQPNEQFF. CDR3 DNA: TGTGCCAGCAGCCACCAGCCCAATGAGCAGTTCTTC.

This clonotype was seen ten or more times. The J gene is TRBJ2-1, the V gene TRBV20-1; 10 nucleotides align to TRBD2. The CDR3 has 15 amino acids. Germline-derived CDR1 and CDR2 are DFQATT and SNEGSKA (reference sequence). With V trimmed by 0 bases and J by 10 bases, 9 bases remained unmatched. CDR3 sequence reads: CSARDRPSGSGEQFF. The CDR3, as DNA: TGCAGTGCTAGAGATCGGCCTAGCGGGAGCGGGGAGCAGTTCTTC.